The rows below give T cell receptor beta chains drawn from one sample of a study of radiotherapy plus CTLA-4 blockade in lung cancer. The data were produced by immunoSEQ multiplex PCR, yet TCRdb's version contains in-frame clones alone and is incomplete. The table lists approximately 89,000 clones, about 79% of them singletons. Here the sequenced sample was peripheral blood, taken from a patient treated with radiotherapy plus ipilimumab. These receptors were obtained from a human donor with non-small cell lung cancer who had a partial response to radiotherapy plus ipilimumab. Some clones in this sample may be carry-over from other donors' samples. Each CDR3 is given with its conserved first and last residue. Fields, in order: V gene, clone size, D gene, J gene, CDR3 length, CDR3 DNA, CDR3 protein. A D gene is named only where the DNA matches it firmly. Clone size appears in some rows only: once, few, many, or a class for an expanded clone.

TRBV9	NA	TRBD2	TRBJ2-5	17	TGTGCCAGCAGCGTAGGGTGGGAGAAGCGGGGGGCGGAGACCCAGTACTTC	CASSVGWEKRGAETQYF
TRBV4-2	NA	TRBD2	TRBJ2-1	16	TGTGCCAGCAGCCAAGAGAGACTAGCGGGAGACAATGAGCAGTTCTTC	CASSQERLAGDNEQFF
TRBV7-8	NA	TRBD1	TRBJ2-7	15	TGTGCCAGCAGCTTAGGGACAGGGACACCCTACGAGCAGTACTTC	CASSLGTGTPYEQYF
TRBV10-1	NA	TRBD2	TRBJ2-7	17	TGCGCCAGCAGTGAGTCGGGACTAGCGGGGATTACCTACGAGCAGTACTTC	CASSESGLAGITYEQYF
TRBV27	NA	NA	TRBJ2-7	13	TGTGCCAGCAGTTTACCCTCACTCAACGAGCAGTACTTC	CASSLPSLNEQYF
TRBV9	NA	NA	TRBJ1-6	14	TGTGCCAGCAGCGTACAGGGAGGTAATTCACCCCTCCACTTT	CASSVQGGNSPLHF
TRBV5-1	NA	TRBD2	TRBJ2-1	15	TGCGCCAGCAGCCTCAGCGGGACGTCCTACAATGAGCAGTTCTTC	CASSLSGTSYNEQFF
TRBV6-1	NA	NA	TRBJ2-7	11	TGTGCCAGCCGTATTTCCTACGAGCAGTACTTC	CASRISYEQYF
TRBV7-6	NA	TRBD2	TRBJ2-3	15	TGTGCCAGCAGCTCCTGGACTAGCAGCACAGATACGCAGTATTTT	CASSSWTSSTDTQYF
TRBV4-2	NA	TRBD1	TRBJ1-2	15	TGTGCCAGCAGCCAACCCCGGGACAGCAACTATGGCTACACCTTC	CASSQPRDSNYGYTF
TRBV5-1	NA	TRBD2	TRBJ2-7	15	TGCGCCAGCAGCCTCACTAGCGGGGAGTGGGTCGAGCAGTACTTC	CASSLTSGEWVEQYF
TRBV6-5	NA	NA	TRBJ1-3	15	TGTGCCAGCAGTTACGGCAGGCAAGGGGCACCCACCATATATTTT	CASSYGRQGAPTIYF
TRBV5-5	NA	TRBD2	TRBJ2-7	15	TGTGCCAGCAGCGAAGGACTAGCACCTATCTACGAGCAGTACTTC	CASSEGLAPIYEQYF
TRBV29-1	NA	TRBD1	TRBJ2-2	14	TGCAGCGTAACGACAGGGGGTGGCACCGGGGAGCTGTTTTTT	CSVTTGGGTGELFF
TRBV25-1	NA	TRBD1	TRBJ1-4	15	TGCGCCAGCAGTGCGGCAGGGGGCGGGAAAGAAAAACTGTTTTTT	CASSAAGGGKEKLFF
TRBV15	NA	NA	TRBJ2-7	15	TGTGCCACCAGCAGAACACAGGGTGGTATCTACGAGCAGTACTTC	CATSRTQGGIYEQYF
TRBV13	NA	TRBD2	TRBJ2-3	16	TGTGCCAGCAGCTTTAGCGGGGGACGAAGCACAGATACGCAGTATTTT	CASSFSGGRSTDTQYF
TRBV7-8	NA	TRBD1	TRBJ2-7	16	TGTGCCAGCAGCTCGCCGAGGACAGGGCGCATCTACGAGCAGTACTTC	CASSSPRTGRIYEQYF
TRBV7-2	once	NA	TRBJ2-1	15	TGTGCCAGCACTACAGGGTCTGGGTCCTACAATGAGCAGTTCTTC	CASTTGSGSYNEQFF
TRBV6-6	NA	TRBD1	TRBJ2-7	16	TGTGCCAGCAGTACAACTATGGGACAGATAACCTACGAGCAGTACTTC	CASSTTMGQITYEQYF
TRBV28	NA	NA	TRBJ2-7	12	TGTGCCAGCCTAACGTTCTCCTACGAGCAGTACTTC	CASLTFSYEQYF
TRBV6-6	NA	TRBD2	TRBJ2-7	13	TGTGCCAGCAGTCCACGGGAGGGTATCGAGCAGTACTTC	CASSPREGIEQYF